This T cell receptor beta chain was found in a study of CD4 T cells in relation to SARS-CoV-2 and coronaviruses. In the study overall: Convalescent donors were aged roughly 21 to 75, with median around 37 years.

Study results and caveats: Each donor contributed either pre-pandemic or post-infection samples, not both. The assay detects memory recall responses, not culture-primed primary responses. The cross-reactivity analysis covered only spike protein, not other viral proteins.

The trim removed 5 bases at V and 0 bases at J, leaving 11 bases unmatched. CDR1 and CDR2 from the germline V gene are SGHVS and FQNEAQ. The CDR3 totals 18 residues. Produced via immunoSEQ multiplex PCR; TCRdb's table is partial and in-frame only. The sample includes more than 30,000 clones, 70% to 90% of them seen just once. About this clone: As yet, its antigen is unknown.

The sequence was collected from an adult with COVID-19. The sample consisted of memory CD4+ T cells from PBMCs. This sequence joins TRBV7-8 and TRBJ2-1; TRBD1 aligns across 9 bases. The CDR3 here is CASSPRATGGNSYNEQFF. The CDR3 DNA reads as TGTGCCAGCAGCCCAAGGGCGACAGGGGGAAACTCCTACAATGAGCAGTTCTTC.